The T cell receptor (beta chain) described here comes from a study of blood T cell repertoires in COVID-19. About the research overall: The origin of the acute and convalescent COVID-19 samples was the United States, Italy and Spain. PBMCs, B-cell-depleted T cells, or T cells were the source of the cDNA or gDNA that made up the material.

The germline V and J ends were trimmed by 0 bases and 4 bases, with 16 bases remaining between them. Per germline, CDR1 WSHSY and CDR2 SAAADI. CDR3 length: 16 amino acids. The study counted Cohort 3 donors as recovered given two negative PCRs, clearance, or symptom resolution. This clone came up once. Per the authors' pipeline: Estimates of nucleated cell counts were drawn from the amplification of reference gene primers. Clones were read by immunoSEQ multiplex PCR, and TCRdb kept only the in-frame ones, dropping some. V, J and clone size are those of that table, while D and trimming were read from the DNA. This sample has fewer than 400,000 clones, with 75% to 90% found just once.

This clonotype was sampled from a man aged 25-45 years who had recovered from COVID-19. The source material was PBMCs or T cells enriched from blood (not recorded which). This chain links TRBV10-2 with TRBJ2-7, with D possibly matching TRBD2 (6 bases). CDR3 loop: CASSESFGVGGYEQYF. The CDR3 region has the DNA TGCGCCAGCAGTGAGTCGTTTGGGGTTGGGGGGTACGAGCAGTACTTC.